The 15 T cell receptor beta chains in this list originate from one sample, sequenced in a study of blood T cell repertoires in COVID-19. Generated by immunoSEQ multiplex PCR, the TCRdb table keeps only in-frame clones and is missing some. This table has more than 300,000 clones, more than 70% appearing once. The sequenced material came from peripheral blood. The origin of the receptors is a woman between 50 and 59 years old with acute or convalescent COVID-19.

V gene TRBV5-4 combines with J gene TRBJ1-2, with D possibly matching TRBD1 (6 bases). The CDR3 runs 13 residues. Between the trimmed V and J ends, which lost 3 bases and 4 bases, there was a span of 10 bases. The V gene's germline CDR1 is SGHNT and CDR2 YYREEE (reference sequence). CDR3 region: CASSYRATYGYTF. CDR3 in DNA: TGTGCCAGCAGCTACAGGGCCACCTATGGCTACACCTTC.

The chain recombines TRBV3-1 (or the pseudogene TRBV3-2) with TRBJ2-5; TRBD2 matches at 9 bases. This CDR3 has 15 residues. Trimming removed 1 base from V and 4 bases from J; junction bases left unmatched: 4. Germline CDR1 LGHDT, CDR2 YNNKEL (reference sequence). The CDR3 protein is CASSQVAGGPETQYF. The CDR3 DNA reads as TGTGCCAGCAGCCAAGTGGCGGGAGGGCCAGAGACCCAGTACTTC.

This clone was recorded only once. The J gene is TRBJ1-6, the V gene TRBV10-3; D call uncertain. The CDR3 runs 12 residues. Germline lookup yields CDR1 ENHRY and CDR2 SYGVKD. V gave up 3 bases and J gave up 15 bases, with 12 bases separating them. CDR3 coding DNA: TGTGCCATCAGTGATGAGGTTTTGGTCCTCCACTTT. Protein product: CAISDEVLVLHF.

This sequence joins TRBV7-9 and TRBJ2-1; TRBD2 matches at 10 bases. The length of the CDR3 is 17 residues. The V gene end was trimmed by 1 base and the J gene end by 3 bases; junction bases not matched to a gene: 6. Germline lookup yields CDR1 SEHNR and CDR2 FQNEAQ (reference sequence). DNA of the CDR3: TGTGCCAGCAGCTTAGAAGCCGTAGCGGGGGGCTACAATGAGCAGTTCTTC. Translation: CASSLEAVAGGYNEQFF.

The chain uses TRBV5-5 and TRBJ2-2; D is possibly TRBD1 (5 bases). Germline lookup yields CDR1 SGHKS and CDR2 YYEKEE (reference sequence). Deletions cut 0 bases from V and 4 bases from J, with 13 bases between. This CDR3 region has 16 residues. The CDR3 spells CASSLAGHSSTGELFF. In DNA, the CDR3 is TGTGCCAGCAGCTTGGCAGGGCACTCGTCCACCGGGGAGCTGTTTTTT.

This clone was counted a single time. The DNA for the CDR3 is TGTGCCAGTAGTACCGGCGGGGGCAATCAGCCCCAGCATTTT. Its translation: CASSTGGGNQPQHF. The chain joins TRBV19 to TRBJ1-5; D remains ambiguous. The CDR3 length is 14 residues. Germline CDR1 and CDR2: LNHDA and SQIVND (reference sequence). V gave up 4 bases and J gave up 2 bases, with 9 bases separating them.

This chain links TRBV6-2 or TRBV6-3 with TRBJ2-6, with a tentative D call TRBD1 (5 bases). Germline-derived CDR1 and CDR2 are MNHEY and SVGEGT. Between the trimmed V and J ends, which lost 2 bases and 5 bases, there was a span of 10 bases. This CDR3 region has 15 residues. DNA of the CDR3: TGTGCCAGCAGTTACGGGCAGGGCAGGGCCAACGTCCTGACTTTC. Translated, it gives CASSYGQGRANVLTF.

The chain uses TRBV11-2 and TRBJ1-2; D perhaps matches TRBD1 (6 bases). Germline V gene lookup returns CDR1 SGHAT and CDR2 FQNNGV. Trimming stripped 0 bases from V and 7 bases from J, with 9 bases between. CDR3 length equals 13 residues. This chain's CDR3 is CASSLDRGFGYTF. The CDR3 DNA follows: TGTGCCAGCAGCTTAGACAGGGGATTTGGCTACACCTTC.

This chain uses TRBV6-2 or TRBV6-3 with TRBJ1-1; 8 bases match TRBD1. The CDR3 is made up of 15 amino acids. The germline V gene has CDR1 MNHEY and CDR2 SVGEGT. The trim removed 6 bases at V and 3 bases at J, leaving 9 bases unmatched. In DNA form, the CDR3 reads TGTGCCAGCAGCGAACAGGGGGAAATTGACACTGAAGCTTTCTTT. It encodes CASSEQGEIDTEAFF.

The rearrangement uses TRBV2 and TRBJ1-2; no firm D call. There are 16 residues in the CDR3. Germline V gives CDR1 SNHLY, CDR2 FYNNEI. V lost 2 bases and J lost 1, with 14 bases in between. The chain's CDR3 is CASSEYGGELNYGYTF. CDR3 nucleotide sequence: TGTGCCAGCAGTGAATATGGAGGAGAACTTAACTATGGCTACACCTTC.

This clone showed up just a few times. The rearrangement joins TRBV3-1 (or the pseudogene TRBV3-2) to TRBJ1-2; unclear D gene. V shed 1 base and J shed 8 bases, with 11 bases lying between them. The CDR3 extends over 13 amino acids. Germline assignment: CDR1 LGHDT and CDR2 YNNKEL (reference sequence). The CDR3, as DNA: TGTGCCAGCAGCCAAGCACAGCTCCTCGGCTACACCTTC. Protein: CASSQAQLLGYTF.

This clone was picked up one time. The CDR3 nucleotides are TGTGCCAGCAGTGGTTTACAGGGGGTCGAGCAGTACGTC. This sequence encodes CASSGLQGVEQYV. The chain links TRBV2 to TRBJ2-7; 8 positions agree with TRBD1. The CDR3 length is 13 residues. The ends lost 4 bases at V and 6 bases at J; junction bases unmatched: 5. Germline V gene data show CDR1 as SNHLY and CDR2 as FYNNEI.

The rearrangement uses TRBV6-5 and TRBJ2-7, with TRBD1 matching over 9 bases. The trim removed 1 base at V and 5 bases at J, leaving 6 bases unmatched. Germline CDR1 and CDR2: MNHEY and SVGAGI. CDR3 length: 15 residues. CDR3 bases: TGTGCCAGCAGTTACTTACAGGGGGCAAGAGACGAGCAGTACGTC. It codes for CASSYLQGARDEQYV.

The chain couples TRBV7-9 to TRBJ2-1; a weak D match, TRBD1 (6 bases). This CDR3 contains 15 residues. V was pared by 5 bases and J by 5 bases, with 16 bases between. CDR1 is SEHNR, CDR2 FQNEAQ, per germline (reference sequence). The CDR3 region is CASSLINGQHNEQFF. The CDR3 coding sequence is TGTGCCAGCAGCCTCATTAACGGACAGCACAATGAGCAGTTCTTC.

V and J are TRBV5-1 and TRBJ1-2; unclear D gene. The CDR3 runs 12 residues. The V and J ends lost 0 bases and 5 bases respectively, with 5 bases between them. CDR1 and CDR2 from the germline V gene are SGHRS and YFSETQ. DNA of the CDR3: TGCGCCAGCAGCTTGGAAGCTTATGGCTACACCTTC. This translates into CASSLEAYGYTF. The variable domain in full, completed from reference TRBV5-1 and TRBJ1-2, reads KAGVTQTPRYLIKTRGQQVTLSCSPISGHRSVSWYQQTPGQGLQFLFEYFSETQRNKGNFPGRFSGRQFSNSRSEMNVSTLELGDSALYLCASSLEAYGYTFGSGTRLTVV.